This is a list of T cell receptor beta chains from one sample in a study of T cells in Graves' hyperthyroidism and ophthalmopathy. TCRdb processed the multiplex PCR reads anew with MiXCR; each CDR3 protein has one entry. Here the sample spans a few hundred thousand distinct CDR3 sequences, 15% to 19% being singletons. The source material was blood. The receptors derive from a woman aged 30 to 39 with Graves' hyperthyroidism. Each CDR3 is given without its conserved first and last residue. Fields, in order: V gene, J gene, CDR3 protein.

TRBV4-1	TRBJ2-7	ASSTPPGAADYEQY
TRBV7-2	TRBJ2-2	ASSQRAANTGELF
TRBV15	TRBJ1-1	ATSPLGGPTEAF
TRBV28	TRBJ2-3	ASSLTGGITDTQY
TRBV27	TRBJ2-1	ASSRLAGGVGDEQF
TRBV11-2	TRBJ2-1	ASSSAGGPYNEQF
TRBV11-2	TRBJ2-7	ASSSTGGTRIYEQY
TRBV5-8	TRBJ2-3	ASSTRTGADTQY
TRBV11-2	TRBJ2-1	ASSPLSAGVSNEQF
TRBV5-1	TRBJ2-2	ASSVGLAGADGELF
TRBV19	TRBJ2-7	ASSMGVSSYEQY
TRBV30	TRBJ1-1	AWSVNLGTEAF
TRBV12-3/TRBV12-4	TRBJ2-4	ASSLTEGYIQY
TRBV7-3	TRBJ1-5	ASSLNRPQH
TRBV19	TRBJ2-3	ASSHGLAGFTDTQY
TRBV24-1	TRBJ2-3	ATSDFRRDDYTDTQY
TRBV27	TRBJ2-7	ASTREASTGEQY
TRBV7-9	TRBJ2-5	ASSLTGVQETQY
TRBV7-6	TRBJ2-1	ASSLTWSSYNEQF
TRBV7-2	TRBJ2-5	ASSLEPRGAQETQY
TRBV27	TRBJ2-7	ASSRNRDSSYEQY
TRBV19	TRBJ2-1	ASSIPRWGQGVNEQF
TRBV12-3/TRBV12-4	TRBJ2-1	ASSLSGLNSYNEQF
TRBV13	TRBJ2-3	ASSLKTSGRDTQY
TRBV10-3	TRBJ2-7	AISRDRAVEQY
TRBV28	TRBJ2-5	ASSLEGPGLQETQY
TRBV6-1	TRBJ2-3	ASSTTGLAGTDTQY
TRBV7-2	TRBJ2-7	ASTPWESSEQY
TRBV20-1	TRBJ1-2	SARDAQGVYGYT
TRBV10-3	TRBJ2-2	AIRAQELTGELF
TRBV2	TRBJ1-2	ASTPDWGAGYT
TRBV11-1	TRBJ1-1	ASSLNHIEAF
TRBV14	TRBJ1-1	ASSQGHWNTEAF
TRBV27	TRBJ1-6	ASSSIQKPLH
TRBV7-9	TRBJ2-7	ASSPGLAGPSYEQY
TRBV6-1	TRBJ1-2	ASSSEEGRGYT
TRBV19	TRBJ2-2	ASTSPPGLAGVPGELF
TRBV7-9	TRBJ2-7	ASSYRQAGLGEQY
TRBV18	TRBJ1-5	ASSPEGTNQPQH
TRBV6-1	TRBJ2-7	ATSGAEISSYEQY
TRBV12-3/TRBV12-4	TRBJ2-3	ASSLASGKISSTDTQY
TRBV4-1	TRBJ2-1	ASSQESSGRRNEQF
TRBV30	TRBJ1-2	AWSVRKGYT
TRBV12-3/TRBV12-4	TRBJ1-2	ASRPHRATYGYT
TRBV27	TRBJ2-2	ASSFGRELSGELF
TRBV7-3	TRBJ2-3	ASSPIRGTDTQY